These 14 T cell receptor beta chains were sequenced from one sample in a study of CD8 T cells in ankylosing spondylitis. One entry per CDR3 protein results from TCRdb running MiXCR on the 5' RACE reads. The repertoire includes nearly 350,000 distinct CDR3 sequences, approximately 15% of them detected once, and around 1% sits in the top ten. Sequenced sample: blood, either unsorted or a sorted T cell fraction (not recorded which). These receptors were obtained from a male donor with ankylosing spondylitis or in good health (not recorded which).

This clonotype was observed a single time. The rearrangement links TRBV20-1 to TRBJ2-3; D is undetermined. The CDR3 spans 17 residues. V lost 3 bases, J lost 4 bases, and 23 bases lay in between. Germline values: CDR1 DFQATT, CDR2 SNEGSKA (reference sequence). The CDR3 is CSASVSLAQLSADTQYF. Here the CDR3 DNA reads TGCAGTGCTAGTGTCAGTTTAGCCCAACTGAGCGCAGATACGCAGTATTTT.

V and J are TRBV5-1 and TRBJ2-7; no clear D. Germline V CDR1 and CDR2: SGHRS, YFSETQ. The CDR3 contains 14 residues. The ends were cut back, 3 bases at V and 6 bases at J, with 16 bases in the middle. CDR3 region: CASSSYEVRSEQYF. As DNA, the CDR3 is TGCGCCAGCAGCTCCTACGAAGTGAGGAGCGAGCAGTACTTC.

The V gene is TRBV9, the J gene TRBJ2-1; 9 nucleotides agree with TRBD2. Per germline, CDR1 SGDLS and CDR2 YYNGEE. Trimming at V came to 0 bases and at J to 2 bases, leaving 3 bases not matched to a gene. This CDR3 spans 16 amino acids. This chain's CDR3 is CASSVDKRGAYNEQFF. The CDR3 region has the DNA TGTGCCAGCAGCGTAGATAAGCGGGGGGCCTACAATGAGCAGTTCTTC.

This sequence joins TRBV5-1 and TRBJ2-7; possibly TRBD2 for D (11 bases). The CDR3 runs 22 residues. V gave up 4 bases and J gave up 0 bases, with 35 bases separating them. From germline, CDR1 is SGHRS and CDR2 YFSETQ. For the CDR3, the DNA is TGCGCCAGCAGCCTTGACAGGGGGCGAATGGCTAGCGGGAGGCCTTACTCCTACGAGCAGTACTTC. The encoded protein is CASSLDRGRMASGRPYSYEQYF.

There are many counts of this clonotype. The chain links TRBV29-1 to TRBJ2-3, with TRBD2 matching over 9 bases. Trimming removed 7 bases from V and 1 base from J; junction bases left unmatched: 12. CDR1 and CDR2 from the germline V gene are SQVTM and ANQGSEA. CDR3 length: 16 amino acids. CDR3 region: CSAPRLAVGGTDTQYF. CDR3 sequence (DNA): TGCAGCGCCCCCCGACTAGCGGTTGGGGGCACAGATACGCAGTATTTT.

Of note for this clonotype: This could be a read error, since a much larger clone is one nucleotide away. The rearrangement links TRBV6-2 or TRBV6-3 to TRBJ2-2, with 10 bases lining up with TRBD2. This CDR3 spans 18 amino acids. Germline V gene lookup returns CDR1 MNHEY and CDR2 SVGEGT. This chain's CDR3 is CDSSYSGLLTSGLWELFF. CDR3 in DNA: TGTGACAGCAGTTACTCGGGTCTTCTGACTAGCGGGTTATGGGAGCTGTTTTTT.

This clonotype was seen at least ten times. This chain joins TRBV7-9 and TRBJ2-7; D uncertain. Germline V gene sequence: CDR1 SEHNR, CDR2 FQNEAQ (reference sequence). The CDR3 totals 11 residues. Trimming shortened V by 5 bases and J by 3 bases, and 5 bases separated the two germline ends. The DNA for the CDR3 is TGTGCCAGCAGCACCTACTACGAGCAGTACTTC. Translated, it gives CASSTYYEQYF.

This clonotype was counted between two and nine times. This chain links TRBV6-1 with TRBJ2-7; TRBD1 aligns across 9 bases. The CDR3 totals 15 residues. V lost 7 bases and J lost 3; bases outside the gene matches: 10. Per the germline V gene, CDR1 is MNHNS and CDR2 is SASEGT. CDR3 nucleotide sequence: TGTGCCAGCACTCCCTCCGGGACAGGGAACTACGAGCAGTACTTC. Translated, it gives CASTPSGTGNYEQYF.

There are a few counts of this clonotype. The CDR3 bases are TGTGCCAGCAGTTTGACAGGGGACCGTGGCTACACCTTC. As protein: CASSLTGDRGYTF. The rearrangement uses TRBV27 and TRBJ1-2; 8 bases match TRBD1. Germline V gives CDR1 MNHEY, CDR2 SMNVEV (reference sequence). The V gene end was trimmed by 3 bases and the J gene end by 7 bases; junction bases not matched to a gene: 4. The CDR3 length is 13 residues.

The chain couples TRBV5-1 to TRBJ2-5; tentative D call: TRBD2 (5 bases). The germline V gene has CDR1 SGHRS and CDR2 YFSETQ. The CDR3 is made up of 14 amino acids. V was clipped by 4 bases and J by 5 bases, with 15 bases between them. The CDR3 DNA reads as TGCGCCAGCAGCCAGGACTCCCTAAGGGAGACCCAGTACTTC. It encodes CASSQDSLRETQYF.

This clonotype was seen only a few times. The chain joins TRBV12-3 or TRBV12-4 to TRBJ1-1; weak D call: TRBD1 (6 bases). The length of the CDR3 is 11 residues. V shed 8 bases and J shed 8 bases, with 12 bases lying between them. The CDR3: CASAGAGEAFF. CDR3 DNA sequence: TGTGCCAGCGCAGGGGCTGGGGAAGCTTTCTTT.

This clonotype was counted between two and nine times. The J gene is TRBJ1-5, the V gene TRBV5-1, with 9 bases aligning to TRBD1. J lost 4 bases, V lost 5 bases, and 7 bases had no gene match. CDR3 size: 15 residues. Germline CDR1 reads SGHRS; CDR2 reads YFSETQ. CDR3 in DNA: TGCGCCAGCAGGCCTGGGACAGGGAGAAATCAGCCCCAGCATTTT. This sequence encodes CASRPGTGRNQPQHF.

The chain is built from TRBV20-1 and TRBJ1-5; D is possibly TRBD1 (5 bases). V was clipped by 5 bases and J by 8 bases, with 19 bases between them. CDR3 size: 14 residues. The V gene's germline CDR1 is DFQATT and CDR2 SNEGSKA (reference sequence). Here the CDR3 reads CSASRGDYREPQHF. CDR3 coding DNA: TGCAGTGCTTCGAGGGGAGACTATAGGGAGCCCCAGCATTTT.

This clonotype appeared a few times. V gene TRBV29-1 combines with J gene TRBJ2-7; TRBD2 matches 7 bases. Germline V lookup: CDR1 SQVTM, CDR2 ANQGSEA. V was pared by 6 bases and J by 5 bases, with 1 base of the junction left unmatched. This CDR3 is built from 10 residues. As DNA, the CDR3 is TGCAGCGTCACTAGCGACGAGCAGTACTTC. This sequence encodes CSVTSDEQYF.